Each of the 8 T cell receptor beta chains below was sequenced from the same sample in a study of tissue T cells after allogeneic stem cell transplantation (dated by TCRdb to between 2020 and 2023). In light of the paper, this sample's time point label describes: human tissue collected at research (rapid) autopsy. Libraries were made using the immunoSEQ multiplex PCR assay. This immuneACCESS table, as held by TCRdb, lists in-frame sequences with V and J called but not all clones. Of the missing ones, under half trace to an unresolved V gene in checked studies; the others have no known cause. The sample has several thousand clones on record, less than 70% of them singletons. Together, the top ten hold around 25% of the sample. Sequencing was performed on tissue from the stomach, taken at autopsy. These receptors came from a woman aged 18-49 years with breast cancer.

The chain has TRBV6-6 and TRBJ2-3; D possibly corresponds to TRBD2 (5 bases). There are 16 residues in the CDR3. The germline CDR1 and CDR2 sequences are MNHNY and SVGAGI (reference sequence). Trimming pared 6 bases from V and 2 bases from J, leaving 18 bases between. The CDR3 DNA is TGTGCCAGCAGCCGTGCGGGCTATGCGCTCACAGATACGCAGTATTTT. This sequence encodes CASSRAGYALTDTQYF.

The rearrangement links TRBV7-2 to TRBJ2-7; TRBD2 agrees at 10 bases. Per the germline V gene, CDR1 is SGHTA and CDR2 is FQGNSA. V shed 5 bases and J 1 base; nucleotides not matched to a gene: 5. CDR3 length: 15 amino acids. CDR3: CASSKSGLASYEQYF. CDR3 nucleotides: TGTGCCAGCAGCAAATCGGGACTAGCGTCCTACGAGCAGTACTTC.

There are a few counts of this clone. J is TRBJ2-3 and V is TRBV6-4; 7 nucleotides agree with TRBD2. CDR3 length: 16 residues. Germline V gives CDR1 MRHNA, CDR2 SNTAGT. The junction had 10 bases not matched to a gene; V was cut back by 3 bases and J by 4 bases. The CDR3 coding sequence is TGTGCCAGCAGTGAAGAGGGCGGGAGCGGGTCAGATACGCAGTATTTT. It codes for CASSEEGGSGSDTQYF.

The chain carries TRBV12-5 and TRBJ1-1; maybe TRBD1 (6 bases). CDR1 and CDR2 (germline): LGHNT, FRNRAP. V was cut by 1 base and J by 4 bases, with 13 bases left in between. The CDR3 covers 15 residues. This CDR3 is CASGLAYREPTEAFF. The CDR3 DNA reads TGTGCTAGTGGTTTGGCATACAGGGAACCCACTGAAGCTTTCTTT.

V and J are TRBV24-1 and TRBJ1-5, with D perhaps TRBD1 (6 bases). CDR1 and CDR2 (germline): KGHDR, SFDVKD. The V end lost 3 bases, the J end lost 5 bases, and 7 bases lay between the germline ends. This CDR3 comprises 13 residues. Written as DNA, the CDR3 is TGTGCCACCAGTGATCACAGGGATCAGCCCCAGCATTTT. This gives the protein CATSDHRDQPQHF.

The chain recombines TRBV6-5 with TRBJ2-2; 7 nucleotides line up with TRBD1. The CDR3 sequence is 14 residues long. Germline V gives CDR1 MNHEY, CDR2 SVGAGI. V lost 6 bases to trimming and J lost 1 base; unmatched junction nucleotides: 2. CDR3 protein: CASRWDRNTGELFF. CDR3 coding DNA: TGTGCCAGCAGATGGGACAGGAACACCGGGGAGCTGTTTTTT.

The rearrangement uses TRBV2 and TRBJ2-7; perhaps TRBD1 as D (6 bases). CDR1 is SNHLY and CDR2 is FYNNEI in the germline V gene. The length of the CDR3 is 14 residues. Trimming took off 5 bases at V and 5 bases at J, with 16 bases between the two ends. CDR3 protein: CASSKQGSAHEQYF. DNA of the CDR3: TGTGCCAGCAGTAAACAGGGTAGTGCTCACGAGCAGTACTTC.

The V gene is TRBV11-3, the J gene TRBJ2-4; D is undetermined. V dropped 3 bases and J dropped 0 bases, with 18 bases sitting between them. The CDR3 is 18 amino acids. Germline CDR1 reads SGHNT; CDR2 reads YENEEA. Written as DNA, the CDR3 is TGTGCCAGCAGCTTCTTAAGCTGGCGGTTACTAGCCAAAAACATTCAGTACTTC. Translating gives CASSFLSWRLLAKNIQYF.